The source of this T cell receptor (beta chain) is a study of Graves' ophthalmopathy and Graves' hyperthyroidism. RNA transcripts served as template for amplifying TCR beta CDR3 sequences. Following a first-round RT-PCR that used HTBI primers, a second-round multiplex PCR was carried out. TCRdb fed the multiplex PCR reads into MiXCR, producing one record per CDR3 protein. The sample records about 340,000 distinct CDR3 sequences, roughly 17% being singletons. Looked up from germline, CDR1 is MNHNS and CDR2 is SASEGT. The CDR3 has 16 amino acids. Trimming took 4 bases from V and 2 from J; bases not matched to a gene: 6.

The chain recombines TRBV6-1 with TRBJ2-5, with 11 bases lining up with TRBD2. This TCR was recovered from an adult man with Graves' ophthalmopathy. The sequenced material came from peripheral blood. The CDR3, as DNA: TGTGCCAGCAGTGCACGACTAGCGGGGATTCAAGAGACCCAGTACTTC. Encoded protein: CASSARLAGIQETQYF.